This T cell receptor (beta chain) appears in the sequencing data of a study of regulatory dendritic cells for organ transplantation. The study's findings and limits: Regulatory dendritic cells appeared to expand memory CD8+ clones less than mature ones.

The protocol was immunoSEQ multiplex PCR, while the TCRdb copy is restricted to in-frame clones and leaves out a portion. There are around 19,000 clones in the sample; about 70% occur only once, and roughly 0.96% lies in the top ten. There are a few counts of this clone. Its antigen is unidentified. Germline-derived CDR1 and CDR2 are LNHDA and SQIVND (reference sequence). The CDR3 runs to 15 residues. Trimming cost V 4 bases and J 2 bases; bases outside gene matches: 5. This TCR derives from a human donor in good health. J is TRBJ2-1 and V is TRBV19; 7 nucleotides match TRBD2. Sequencing was done on a sample of memory CD4+ T cells from blood. Subset given: CD45RO+ memory T cells. The CDR3 sequence: CASSTVGGTYNEQFF. CDR3 nucleotide sequence: TGTGCCAGTAGTACAGTCGGGGGGACCTACAATGAGCAGTTCTTC.